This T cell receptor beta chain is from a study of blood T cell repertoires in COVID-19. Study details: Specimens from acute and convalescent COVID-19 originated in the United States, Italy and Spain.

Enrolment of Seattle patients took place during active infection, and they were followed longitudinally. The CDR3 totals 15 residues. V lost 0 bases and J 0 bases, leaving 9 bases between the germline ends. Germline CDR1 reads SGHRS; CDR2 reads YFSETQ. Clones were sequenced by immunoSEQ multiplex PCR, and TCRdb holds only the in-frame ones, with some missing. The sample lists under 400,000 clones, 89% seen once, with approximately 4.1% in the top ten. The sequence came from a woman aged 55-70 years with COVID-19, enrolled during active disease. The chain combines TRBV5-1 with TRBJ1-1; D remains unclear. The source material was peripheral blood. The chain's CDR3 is CASSLVGRVNTEAFF. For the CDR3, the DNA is TGCGCCAGCAGCTTGGTAGGGAGGGTGAACACTGAAGCTTTCTTT.